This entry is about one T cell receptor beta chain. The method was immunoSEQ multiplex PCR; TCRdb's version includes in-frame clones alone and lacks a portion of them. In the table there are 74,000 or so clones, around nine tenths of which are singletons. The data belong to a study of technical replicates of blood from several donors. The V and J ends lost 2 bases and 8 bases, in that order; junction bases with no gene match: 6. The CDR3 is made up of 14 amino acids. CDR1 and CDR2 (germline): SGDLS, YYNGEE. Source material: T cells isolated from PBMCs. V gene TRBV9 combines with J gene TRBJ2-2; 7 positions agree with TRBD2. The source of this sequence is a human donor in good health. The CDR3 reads CASSVDGRWGELFF. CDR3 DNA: TGTGCCAGCAGCGTCGACGGGAGGTGGGGGGAGCTGTTTTTT.